This is a list of T cell receptor beta chains from one sample in a study of identical twins. Via MiXCR, TCRdb re-called the 5' RACE reads, giving one row per CDR3 protein. Of 200,000 to 250,000 distinct CDR3 sequences in the sample, 5.5% to 7.5% were seen once. Another study also made use of these data, one on T cells expressing NK-cell markers.

Sequences were obtained from CD8+ T cells sorted from blood. Source of these receptors: a young woman in good health. Each CDR3 is given with its conserved first and last residue. Each record gives: V gene, J gene, CDR3 protein.

V: TRBV2
J: TRBJ1-5
CDR3: CASSVGGQPQHF

V: TRBV9
J: TRBJ1-4
CDR3: CASSTGGGKLFF

V: TRBV9
J: TRBJ2-1
CDR3: CASSVAGLGNEQFF

V: TRBV27
J: TRBJ2-1
CDR3: CASSLGLPTYNEQFF

V: TRBV12-3/TRBV12-4
J: TRBJ1-1
CDR3: CASSVNRGEAFF

V: TRBV6-1
J: TRBJ2-6
CDR3: CASSPPGSGANVLTF

V: TRBV20-1
J: TRBJ2-1
CDR3: CSASTGYNEQFF

V: TRBV19
J: TRBJ2-1
CDR3: CASSMIGPYNEQFF

V: TRBV9
J: TRBJ2-3
CDR3: CASSARMGPGVDTQYF

V: TRBV11-2
J: TRBJ2-5
CDR3: CASSRATSGGETQYF

V: TRBV20-1
J: TRBJ1-1
CDR3: CSAQAATTGGEKAFF

V: TRBV15
J: TRBJ1-5
CDR3: CATSRGGNQPQHF

V: TRBV10-3
J: TRBJ1-2
CDR3: CAIKSGGSDYGYTF

V: TRBV10-3
J: TRBJ2-1
CDR3: CAIQPTSGLNNEQFF

V: TRBV6-6
J: TRBJ2-7
CDR3: CASSLGLADEQYF

V: TRBV13
J: TRBJ2-2
CDR3: CASLLAGGELFF

V: TRBV7-9
J: TRBJ1-1
CDR3: CASSLGDRVGTEAFF

V: TRBV18
J: TRBJ2-5
CDR3: CASSPRQVIKETQYF

V: TRBV27
J: TRBJ2-3
CDR3: CASSFLTVRSTDTQYF

V: TRBV27
J: TRBJ2-7
CDR3: CASKGAAYEQYF

V: TRBV7-8
J: TRBJ2-1
CDR3: CASSILAGVYNEQFF

V: TRBV6-2/TRBV6-3
J: TRBJ2-2
CDR3: CATTLAGELFF

V: TRBV9
J: TRBJ2-7
CDR3: CASSVDRGGLRGQYF

V: TRBV12-3/TRBV12-4
J: TRBJ2-1
CDR3: CASSLGGNEQFF

V: TRBV7-7
J: TRBJ2-1
CDR3: CASSPEGGANEQFF

V: TRBV27
J: TRBJ2-7
CDR3: CATSGTGGNREQYF

V: TRBV20-1
J: TRBJ2-1
CDR3: CSASQAGLTYNEQFF

V: TRBV12-3/TRBV12-4
J: TRBJ1-2
CDR3: CASSFGGAGYTF

V: TRBV7-2
J: TRBJ2-1
CDR3: CASSPGVAAYNEQFF

V: TRBV12-3/TRBV12-4
J: TRBJ2-5
CDR3: CASSAGETQYF

V: TRBV7-8
J: TRBJ2-7
CDR3: CASSFRQTFPYEQYF

V: TRBV25-1
J: TRBJ2-1
CDR3: CASSVGIENEQFF

V: TRBV12-3/TRBV12-4
J: TRBJ1-2
CDR3: CASSPLGYDGYTF

V: TRBV6-2/TRBV6-3
J: TRBJ1-5
CDR3: CASSSGGGQPQHF

V: TRBV9
J: TRBJ1-1
CDR3: CASSVGGTNTEAFF

V: TRBV12-3/TRBV12-4
J: TRBJ1-1
CDR3: CASSPQRAGTEAFF

V: TRBV6-5
J: TRBJ1-2
CDR3: CASSYKQGYGYTF

V: TRBV29-1
J: TRBJ2-7
CDR3: CSALGKSYEQYF

V: TRBV24-1
J: TRBJ2-1
CDR3: CATSATSREQFF

V: TRBV27
J: TRBJ2-1
CDR3: CAIMAGGSGNEQFF